This is a list of T cell receptor beta chains from one sample in a study of CD8+ T cells in alopecia areata. The repertoire was sequenced with immunoSEQ multiplex PCR; TCRdb's copy has only in-frame clones and lacks some. The sample shows around 140,000 clones, about 90% of them seen only once. Here the sequenced sample was CD8+ T cells sorted from blood, taken at week 0. The receptor set was obtained from a human donor with alopecia areata. CDR3s include the opening cysteine and the closing phenylalanine or tryptophan. The D gene is left open where the match is weak. Clone size is stated in some rows and not others, as once, few, many or a class when expanded.

d_gene	abundance	j_gene	v_gene	CDR3aa	CDR3nt
.	.	TRBJ2-3	TRBV27	CASSLFGSATDTQYF	TGTGCCAGCAGTTTATTCGGATCAGCCACAGATACGCAGTATTTT
.	few	TRBJ2-3	TRBV5-5	CASSFPTSPSPNPTDTQYF	TGTGCCAGCAGCTTTCCAACCTCTCCCAGCCCAAACCCCACAGATACGCAGTATTTT
.	.	TRBJ1-1	TRBV14	CASSQGGGLAEAFF	TGTGCCAGCAGCCAAGGCGGGGGGCTCGCTGAAGCTTTCTTT
TRBD1	.	TRBJ1-4	TRBV29-1	CSVEYGTGDEKLFF	TGCAGCGTTGAGTATGGGACAGGGGATGAAAAACTGTTTTTT
.	.	TRBJ2-7	TRBV19	CASSIAGTSSYEQYF	TGTGCCAGTAGTATAGCAGGGACCAGCTCCTACGAGCAGTACTTC
.	.	TRBJ2-7	TRBV29-1	CSVEETNRAGEQYF	TGCAGCGTTGAAGAAACGAACAGGGCTGGCGAGCAGTACTTC
.	.	TRBJ2-7	TRBV9	CASSVDQVGTYEQYF	TGTGCCAGCAGCGTAGATCAGGTGGGGACCTACGAGCAGTACTTC
TRBD1	.	TRBJ1-2	TRBV29-1	CSVEDLGQGEYGYTF	TGCAGCGTTGAAGATCTTGGACAGGGGGAATATGGCTACACCTTC
TRBD1	.	TRBJ1-2	TRBV5-6	CASTLRDRESVYGYTF	TGTGCCAGCACCCTCCGGGACAGGGAATCGGTTTATGGCTACACCTTC
.	.	TRBJ2-1	TRBV4-1	CASSQDAPGYNEQFF	TGCGCCAGCAGCCAAGACGCCCCGGGTTACAATGAGCAGTTCTTC
.	.	TRBJ1-2	TRBV29-1	CSVEDGYGYTF	TGCAGCGTTGAAGACGGTTATGGCTACACCTTC
.	.	TRBJ2-7	TRBV10-3	CAISEGSNPYEQYF	TGTGCCATCAGTGAGGGTTCAAATCCGTACGAGCAGTACTTC
.	few	TRBJ2-1	TRBV6-5	CASSLGNEQFF	TGTGCCAGCAGTTTGGGCAATGAGCAGTTCTTC
TRBD1	.	TRBJ2-7	TRBV13	CASSPGTGVYHEQYF	TGTGCCAGCAGCCCGGGGACAGGGGTTTACCACGAGCAGTACTTC
.	few	TRBJ2-2	TRBV30	CAWSALTSRGTGELFF	TGTGCCTGGAGTGCCCTCACATCGCGAGGCACCGGGGAGCTGTTTTTT
TRBD1	.	TRBJ1-1	TRBV7-9	CASSFPAGRGRRNTEAFF	TGTGCCAGCAGTTTCCCCGCGGGTAGGGGGCGAAGGAACACTGAAGCTTTCTTT
TRBD1	.	TRBJ2-6	TRBV18	CASSPTGPGANVLTF	TGTGCCAGCTCACCGACAGGGCCAGGGGCCAACGTCCTGACTTTC
.	.	TRBJ2-3	TRBV27	CASSSNFGGPGQGDTQYF	TGTGCCAGCAGTTCCAACTTCGGAGGGCCTGGCCAGGGAGATACGCAGTATTTT
TRBD1	.	TRBJ2-1	TRBV7-2	CASSLRTGAVHEQFF	TGTGCCAGCAGCTTAAGAACAGGGGCGGTACATGAGCAGTTCTTC
.	.	TRBJ2-7	TRBV27	CASSHNSDYEQYF	TGTGCCAGCAGTCACAACAGCGACTACGAGCAGTACTTC
.	.	TRBJ1-2	TRBV2	CATKVWQGFTNYGYTF	TGTGCCACCAAGGTCTGGCAGGGCTTCACTAACTATGGCTACACCTTC
TRBD2	.	TRBJ2-3	TRBV9	CASSANGLAGGGTDTQYF	TGTGCCAGCAGCGCCAATGGACTAGCGGGGGGTGGCACAGATACGCAGTATTTT
.	once	TRBJ2-5	TRBV9	CASSVSLSGEDQETQYF	TGTGCCAGCAGCGTATCCCTCAGCGGAGAAGACCAAGAGACCCAGTACTTC
.	.	TRBJ1-5	TRBV27	CASRMRQSNQPQHF	TGTGCCAGCAGGATGCGACAAAGCAATCAGCCCCAGCATTTT
.	.	TRBJ2-7	TRBV7-9	CASSPASRFYEQYF	TGTGCCAGCAGCCCAGCAAGTAGATTCTACGAGCAGTACTTC
TRBD2	.	TRBJ2-1	TRBV7-9	CASSPAGDTYNEQFF	TGTGCCAGCAGCCCGGCGGGAGACACCTACAATGAGCAGTTCTTC
.	.	TRBJ1-1	TRBV19	CASSPRTEKAFF	TGTGCCAGTAGTCCTAGGACAGAAAAAGCTTTCTTT
.	.	TRBJ2-7	TRBV2	CASKKRDNSYEQYF	TGTGCCAGCAAGAAGCGGGACAACTCCTACGAGCAGTACTTC
.	.	TRBJ1-1	TRBV9	CASSVGSFGEQAFF	TGTGCCAGCAGCGTAGGTAGTTTTGGAGAGCAAGCTTTCTTT
.	.	TRBJ2-6	TRBV11-2	CASSADLADSGANVLTF	TGTGCCAGCAGCGCCGATTTGGCCGACTCTGGGGCCAACGTCCTGACTTTC
.	.	TRBJ2-1	TRBV29-1	CSFGAGFSNEQFF	TGCAGCTTTGGGGCAGGGTTTTCCAATGAGCAGTTCTTC
TRBD1	.	TRBJ2-7	TRBV27	CASSTRDRAEQYF	TGTGCCAGCAGTACCCGGGACAGGGCCGAGCAGTACTTC
.	.	TRBJ1-1	TRBV9	CASSHVGNTEAFF	TGTGCCAGCAGCCACGTGGGGAACACTGAAGCTTTCTTT
.	.	TRBJ2-3	TRBV7-9	CASSFSDTQYF	TGTGCCAGCAGCTTCTCGGATACGCAGTATTTT
.	.	TRBJ2-7	TRBV29-1	CSVVEYPAYEQYF	TGCAGCGTTGTTGAATACCCAGCCTACGAGCAGTACTTC
TRBD1	.	TRBJ2-1	TRBV9	CASSGTGGRNEQFF	TGTGCCAGCAGCGGTACAGGGGGTCGCAATGAGCAGTTCTTC
.	.	TRBJ2-5	TRBV5-4	CASSLGDAQETQYF	TGTGCCAGCAGCTTGGGGGACGCCCAAGAGACCCAGTACTTC
TRBD2	once	TRBJ2-3	TRBV10-1	CASSEVAGGTDTQYF	TGCGCCAGCAGTGAAGTAGCGGGAGGCACAGATACGCAGTATTTT
.	.	TRBJ2-1	TRBV11-2	CASSLMDNEQFF	TGTGCCAGCAGCTTAATGGACAATGAGCAGTTCTTC
.	.	TRBJ2-7	TRBV5-1	CASSLGTAVTYEQYF	TGCGCCAGCAGCTTGGGGACAGCTGTCACCTACGAGCAGTACTTC
TRBD1	.	TRBJ1-2	TRBV19	CASSTLDREGYTF	TGTGCCAGTAGTACTCTGGACAGGGAAGGCTACACCTTC
TRBD2	.	TRBJ2-3	TRBV5-4	CASSLAVAGATDTQYF	TGTGCCAGCAGCTTGGCCGTAGCGGGGGCCACAGATACGCAGTATTTT
TRBD2	.	TRBJ2-3	TRBV27	CASRGLAGLIDTQYF	TGTGCCAGCAGGGGACTAGCGGGTCTGATAGATACGCAGTATTTT
TRBD2	medium-sized	TRBJ2-7	TRBV5-8	CASSYGSGRSYEQYF	TGTGCCAGCAGCTACGGTAGCGGGAGGTCCTACGAGCAGTACTTC
.	.	TRBJ1-1	TRBV21-1	CASSKKDRGWSRTEAFF	TGTGCCAGCAGCAAAAAAGACAGGGGATGGAGTCGAACTGAAGCTTTCTTT
TRBD2	.	TRBJ2-1	TRBV10-3	CAIMGLADANEQFF	TGTGCCATCATGGGACTAGCGGACGCCAATGAGCAGTTCTTC
.	.	TRBJ2-3	TRBV6-5	CASSYIGIGTDTQYF	TGTGCCAGCAGTTACATAGGGATAGGCACAGATACGCAGTATTTT
.	.	TRBJ1-2	TRBV7-9	CASSAPLRDGYTF	TGTGCCAGCAGCGCGCCCCTCCGGGATGGCTACACCTTC
TRBD1	.	TRBJ2-7	TRBV27	CASSFTTGGSYEQYF	TGTGCCAGCAGCTTTACGACAGGGGGCTCCTACGAGCAGTACTTC
TRBD2	.	TRBJ2-1	TRBV6-6	CASSYSLAGGIDEQFF	TGTGCCAGCAGTTACTCCCTAGCGGGGGGGATCGATGAGCAGTTCTTC
TRBD2	.	TRBJ2-7	TRBV11-1	CASSLHAGGTYEQYF	TGTGCCAGCAGCTTACATGCGGGAGGTACCTACGAGCAGTACTTC
TRBD2	.	TRBJ2-3	TRBV13	CASSPLRGGDSDTQYF	TGTGCCAGCAGCCCCCTACGGGGGGGTGACTCAGATACGCAGTATTTT